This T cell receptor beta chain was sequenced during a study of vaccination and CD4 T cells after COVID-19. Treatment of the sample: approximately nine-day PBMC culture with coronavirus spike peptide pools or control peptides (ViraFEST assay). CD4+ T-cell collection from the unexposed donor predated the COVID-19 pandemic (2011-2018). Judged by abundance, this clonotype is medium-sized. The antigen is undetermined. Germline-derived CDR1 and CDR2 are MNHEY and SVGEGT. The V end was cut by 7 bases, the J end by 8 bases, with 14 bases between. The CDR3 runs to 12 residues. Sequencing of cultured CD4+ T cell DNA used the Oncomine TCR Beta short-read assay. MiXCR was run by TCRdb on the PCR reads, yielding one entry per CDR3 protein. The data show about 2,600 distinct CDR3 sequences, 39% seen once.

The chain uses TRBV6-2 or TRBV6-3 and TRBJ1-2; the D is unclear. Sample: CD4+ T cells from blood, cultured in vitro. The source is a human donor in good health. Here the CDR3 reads CASKKVGYGYTF. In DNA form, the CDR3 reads TGTGCCAGCAAGAAGGTGGGTTACGGCTACACCTTC.